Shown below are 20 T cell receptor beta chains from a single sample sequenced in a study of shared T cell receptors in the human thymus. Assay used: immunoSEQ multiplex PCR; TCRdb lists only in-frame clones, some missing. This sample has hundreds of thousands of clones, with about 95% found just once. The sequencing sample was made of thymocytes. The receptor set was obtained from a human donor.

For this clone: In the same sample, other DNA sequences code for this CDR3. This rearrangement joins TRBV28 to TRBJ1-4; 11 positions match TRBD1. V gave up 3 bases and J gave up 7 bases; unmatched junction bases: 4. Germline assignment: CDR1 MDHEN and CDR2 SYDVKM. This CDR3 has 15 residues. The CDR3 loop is CASSLGTGGGEKLFF. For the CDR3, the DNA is TGTGCCAGCAGTTTGGGGACAGGGGGTGGTGAAAAACTGTTTTTT.

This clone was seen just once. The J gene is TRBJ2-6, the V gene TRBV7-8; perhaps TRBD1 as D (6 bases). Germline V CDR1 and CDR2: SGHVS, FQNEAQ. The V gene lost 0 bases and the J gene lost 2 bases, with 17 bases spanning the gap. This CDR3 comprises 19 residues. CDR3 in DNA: TGTGCCAGCAGCTTAGCGCACAGGGCCAGGGATCCTGGGGCCAACGTCCTGACTTTC. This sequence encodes CASSLAHRARDPGANVLTF. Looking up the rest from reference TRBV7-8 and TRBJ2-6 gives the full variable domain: GAGVSQSPRYKVAKRGQDVALRCDPISGHVSLFWYQQALGQGPEFLTYFQNEAQLDKSGLPSDRFFAERPEGSVSTLKIQRTQQEDSAVYLCASSLAHRARDPGANVLTFGAGSRLTVL.

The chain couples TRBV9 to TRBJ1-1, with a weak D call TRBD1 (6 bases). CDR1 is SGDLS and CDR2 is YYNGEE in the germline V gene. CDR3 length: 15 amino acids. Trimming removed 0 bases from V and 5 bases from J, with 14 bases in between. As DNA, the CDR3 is TGTGCCAGCAGCGTAGCTTCAGGGGCAGGTACTGAAGCTTTCTTT. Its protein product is CASSVASGAGTEAFF.

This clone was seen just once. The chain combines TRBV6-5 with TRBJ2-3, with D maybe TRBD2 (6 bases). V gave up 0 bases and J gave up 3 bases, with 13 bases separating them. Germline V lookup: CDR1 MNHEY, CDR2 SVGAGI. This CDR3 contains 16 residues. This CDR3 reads CASSYSSRERTDTQYF. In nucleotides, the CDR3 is TGTGCCAGCAGTTACTCCTCACGGGAGAGAACAGATACGCAGTATTTT.

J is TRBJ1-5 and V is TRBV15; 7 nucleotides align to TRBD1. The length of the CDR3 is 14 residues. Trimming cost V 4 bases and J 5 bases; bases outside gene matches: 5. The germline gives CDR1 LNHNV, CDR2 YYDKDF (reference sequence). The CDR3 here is CATSTRDSHQPQHF. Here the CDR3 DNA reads TGTGCCACCAGCACCCGGGACAGCCATCAGCCCCAGCATTTT.

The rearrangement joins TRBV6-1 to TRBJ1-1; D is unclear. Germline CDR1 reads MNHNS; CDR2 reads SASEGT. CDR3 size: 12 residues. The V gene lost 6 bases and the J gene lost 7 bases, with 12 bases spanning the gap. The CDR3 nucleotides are TGTGCCAGCAGCTACCGGGAAATTGAAGCTTTCTTT. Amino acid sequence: CASSYREIEAFF.

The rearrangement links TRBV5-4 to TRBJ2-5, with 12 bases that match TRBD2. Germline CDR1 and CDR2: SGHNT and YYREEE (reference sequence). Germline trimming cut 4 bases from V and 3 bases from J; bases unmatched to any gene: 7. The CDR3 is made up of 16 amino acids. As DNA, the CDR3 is TGTGCCAGCAGCGCCGTTCTAGCGGGAGGGGAAGAGACCCAGTACTTC. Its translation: CASSAVLAGGEETQYF.

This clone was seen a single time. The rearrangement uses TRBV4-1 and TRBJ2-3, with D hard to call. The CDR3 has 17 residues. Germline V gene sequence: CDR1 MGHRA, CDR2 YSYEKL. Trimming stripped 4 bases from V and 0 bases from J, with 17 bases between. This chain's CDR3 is CASSPKRSAPSTDTQYF. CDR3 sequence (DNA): TGCGCCAGCAGCCCAAAGAGATCCGCACCGAGCACAGATACGCAGTATTTT.

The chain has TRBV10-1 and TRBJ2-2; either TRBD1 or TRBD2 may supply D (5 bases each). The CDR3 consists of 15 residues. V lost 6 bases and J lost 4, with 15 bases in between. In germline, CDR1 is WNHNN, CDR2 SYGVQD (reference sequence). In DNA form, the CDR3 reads TGCGCCAGCAGGGCCGGGACCCATTGCACCGGGGAGCTGTTTTTT. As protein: CASRAGTHCTGELFF.

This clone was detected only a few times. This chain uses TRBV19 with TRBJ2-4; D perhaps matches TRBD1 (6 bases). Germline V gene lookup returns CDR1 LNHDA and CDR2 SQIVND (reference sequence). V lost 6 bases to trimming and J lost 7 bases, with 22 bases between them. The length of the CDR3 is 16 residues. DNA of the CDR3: TGTGCCAGTAGCCAGTTGTGGACAGAGGGATCCAACATTCAGTACTTC. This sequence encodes CASSQLWTEGSNIQYF.

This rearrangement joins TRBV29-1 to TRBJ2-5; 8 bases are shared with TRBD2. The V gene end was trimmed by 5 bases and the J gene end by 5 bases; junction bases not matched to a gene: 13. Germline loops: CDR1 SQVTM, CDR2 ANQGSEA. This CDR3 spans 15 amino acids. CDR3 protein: CSVFGGAGVNETQYF. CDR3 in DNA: TGCAGCGTTTTCGGGGGGGCGGGAGTGAATGAGACCCAGTACTTC.

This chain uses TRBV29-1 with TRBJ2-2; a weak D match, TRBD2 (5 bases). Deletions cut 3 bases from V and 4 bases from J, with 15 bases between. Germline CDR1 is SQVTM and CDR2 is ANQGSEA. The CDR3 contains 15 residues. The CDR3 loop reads CSVEEDGDPTGELFF. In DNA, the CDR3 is TGCAGCGTTGAGGAGGACGGAGACCCCACCGGGGAGCTGTTTTTT.

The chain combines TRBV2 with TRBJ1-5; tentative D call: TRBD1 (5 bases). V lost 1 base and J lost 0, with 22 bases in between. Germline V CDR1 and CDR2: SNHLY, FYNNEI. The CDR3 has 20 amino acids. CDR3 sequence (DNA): TGTGCCAGCAGTGAAGAACGACGTCGAGGGGCAAGGGATAGCAATCAGCCCCAGCATTTT. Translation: CASSEERRRGARDSNQPQHF. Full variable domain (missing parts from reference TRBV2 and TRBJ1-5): EPEVTQTPSHQVTQMGQEVILRCVPISNHLYFYWYRQILGQKVEFLVSFYNNEISEKSEIFDDQFSVERPDGSNFTLKIRSTKLEDSAMYFCASSEERRRGARDSNQPQHFGDGTRLSIL.

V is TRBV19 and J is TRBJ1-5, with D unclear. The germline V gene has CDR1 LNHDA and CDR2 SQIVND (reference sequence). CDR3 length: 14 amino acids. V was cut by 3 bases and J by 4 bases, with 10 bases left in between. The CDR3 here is CASSIPRQNQPQHF. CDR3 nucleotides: TGTGCCAGTAGTATTCCGCGGCAGAATCAGCCCCAGCATTTT.

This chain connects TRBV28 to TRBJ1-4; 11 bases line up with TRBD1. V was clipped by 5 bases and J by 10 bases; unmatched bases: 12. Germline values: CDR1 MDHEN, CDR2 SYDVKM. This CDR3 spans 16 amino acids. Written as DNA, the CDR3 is TGTGCCAGCAGTCCTACCTGGACAGGGGGCAAAGGAAAACTGTTTTTT. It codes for CASSPTWTGGKGKLFF.

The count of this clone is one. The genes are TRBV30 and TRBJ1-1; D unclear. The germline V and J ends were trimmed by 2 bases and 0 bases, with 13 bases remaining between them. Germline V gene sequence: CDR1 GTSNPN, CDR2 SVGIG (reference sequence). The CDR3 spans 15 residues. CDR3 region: CAWSPRPRMNTEAFF. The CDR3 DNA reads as TGTGCCTGGAGTCCCCGCCCCCGGATGAACACTGAAGCTTTCTTT.

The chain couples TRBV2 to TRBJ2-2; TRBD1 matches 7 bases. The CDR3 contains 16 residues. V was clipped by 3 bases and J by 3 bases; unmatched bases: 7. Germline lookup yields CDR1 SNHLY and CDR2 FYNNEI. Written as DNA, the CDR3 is TGTGCCAGCAGTGATTGGCCCGGGACAGACACCGGGGAGCTGTTTTTT. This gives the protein CASSDWPGTDTGELFF.

The CDR3 spells CASSQMSGRISYNEQFF. The CDR3 DNA follows: TGTGCCAGCAGCCAGATGAGCGGGAGGATCTCCTACAATGAGCAGTTCTTC. The V call is TRBV28, the J call TRBJ2-1; TRBD2 matches 9 bases. The CDR3 has 17 residues. After removal of 6 bases from V and 0 bases from J, the junction contained 9 bases not matched to a gene. The germline gives CDR1 MDHEN, CDR2 SYDVKM.

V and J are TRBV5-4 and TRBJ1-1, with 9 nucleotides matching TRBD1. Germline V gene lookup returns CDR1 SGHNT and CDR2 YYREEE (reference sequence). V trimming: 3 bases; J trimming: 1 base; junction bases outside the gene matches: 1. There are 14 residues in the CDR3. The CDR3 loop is CASSWGQGNTEAFF. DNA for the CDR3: TGTGCCAGCAGCTGGGGACAGGGGAACACTGAAGCTTTCTTT.

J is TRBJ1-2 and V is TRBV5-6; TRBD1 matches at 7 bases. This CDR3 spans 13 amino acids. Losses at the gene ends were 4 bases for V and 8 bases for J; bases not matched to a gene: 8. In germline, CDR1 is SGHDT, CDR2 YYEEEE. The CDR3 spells CASSPGPQGGYTF. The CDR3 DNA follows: TGTGCCAGCAGCCCGGGGCCACAGGGGGGCTACACCTTC.